The source of this TCR beta chain is a study of T cell responses to AZD1222 COVID-19 vaccine. This CDR3 is built from 16 residues. The V segment lost 3 bases and the J segment 2 bases; nucleotides outside the gene matches: 5. Germline CDR1 reads KGHDR; CDR2 reads SFDVKD. Using immunoSEQ multiplex PCR, the repertoire was profiled, and TCRdb retains in-frame clones only, with some absent. The sample yields some 180,000 clones, approximately 93% seen once. The sample in question was peripheral blood, obtained 28 days after the second AZD1222 dose. This receptor was obtained from an adult who received the AZD1222 COVID-19 vaccine. The chain links TRBV24-1 to TRBJ2-2; 7 bases fit TRBD1. The CDR3, as DNA: TGTGCCACCAGTGATCAACGACAGGGAAACACCGGGGAGCTGTTTTTT. As protein: CATSDQRQGNTGELFF.